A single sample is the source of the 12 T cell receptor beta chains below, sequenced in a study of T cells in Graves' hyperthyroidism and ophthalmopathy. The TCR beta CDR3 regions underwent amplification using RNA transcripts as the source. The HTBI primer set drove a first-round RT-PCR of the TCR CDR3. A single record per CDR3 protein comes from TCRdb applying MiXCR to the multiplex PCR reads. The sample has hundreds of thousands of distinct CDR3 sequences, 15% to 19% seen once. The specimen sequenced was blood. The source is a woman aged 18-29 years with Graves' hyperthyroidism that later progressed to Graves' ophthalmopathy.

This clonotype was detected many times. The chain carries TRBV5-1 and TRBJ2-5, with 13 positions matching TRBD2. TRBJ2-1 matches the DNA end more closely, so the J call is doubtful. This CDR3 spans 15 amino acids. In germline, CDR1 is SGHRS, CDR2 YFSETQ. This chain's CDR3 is CASSLSTGTSGTQFF. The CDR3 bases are TGCGCCAGCAGCTTGTCCACCGGGACTAGCGGGACCCAGTTCTTC.

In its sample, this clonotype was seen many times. In DNA, the CDR3 is TGTGCCAGCAGCTTAAGCGGGAGCAATCAAGAGACCCAGTACTTC. Protein product: CASSLSGSNQETQYF. The gene calls are TRBV11-2 and TRBJ2-5, with TRBD2 identical over 8 bases. CDR1 SGHAT and CDR2 FQNNGV come from the germline V gene. CDR3 length equals 15 residues. Trimming took 2 bases from V and 2 from J; bases not matched to a gene: 4.

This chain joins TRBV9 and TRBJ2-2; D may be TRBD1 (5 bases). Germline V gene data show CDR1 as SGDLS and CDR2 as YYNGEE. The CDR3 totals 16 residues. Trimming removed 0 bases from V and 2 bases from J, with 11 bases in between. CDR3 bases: TGTGCCAGCAGCGTAGGGGGCAGGGATAACACCGGGGAGCTGTTTTTT. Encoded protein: CASSVGGRDNTGELFF.

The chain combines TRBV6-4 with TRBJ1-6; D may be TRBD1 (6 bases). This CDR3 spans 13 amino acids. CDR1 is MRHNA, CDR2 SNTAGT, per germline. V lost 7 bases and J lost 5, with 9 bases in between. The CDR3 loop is CASKEGDNSPLHF. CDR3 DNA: TGTGCCAGCAAGGAGGGGGATAATTCACCCCTCCACTTT.

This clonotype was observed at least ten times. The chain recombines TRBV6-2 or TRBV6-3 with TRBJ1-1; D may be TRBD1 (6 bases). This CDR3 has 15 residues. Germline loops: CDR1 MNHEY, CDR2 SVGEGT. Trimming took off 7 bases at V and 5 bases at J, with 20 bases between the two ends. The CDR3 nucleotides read TGTGCCAGCACCATCAGCAGGGGAGGTAGAACTGAAGCTTTCTTT. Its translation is CASTISRGGRTEAFF.

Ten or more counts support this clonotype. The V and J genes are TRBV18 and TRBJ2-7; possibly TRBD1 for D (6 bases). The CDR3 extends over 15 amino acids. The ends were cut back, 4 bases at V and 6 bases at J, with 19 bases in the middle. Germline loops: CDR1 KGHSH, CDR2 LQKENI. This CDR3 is CASSLPGHMLGEQYF. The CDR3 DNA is TGTGCCAGCTCACTACCGGGACATATGTTAGGCGAGCAGTACTTC.

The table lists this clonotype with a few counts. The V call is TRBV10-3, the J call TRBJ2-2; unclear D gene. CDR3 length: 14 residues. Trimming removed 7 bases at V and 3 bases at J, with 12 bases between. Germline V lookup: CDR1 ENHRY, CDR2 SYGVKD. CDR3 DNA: TGTGCCATCACTTCGGACCGAGACACCGGGGAGCTGTTTTTT. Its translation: CAITSDRDTGELFF.

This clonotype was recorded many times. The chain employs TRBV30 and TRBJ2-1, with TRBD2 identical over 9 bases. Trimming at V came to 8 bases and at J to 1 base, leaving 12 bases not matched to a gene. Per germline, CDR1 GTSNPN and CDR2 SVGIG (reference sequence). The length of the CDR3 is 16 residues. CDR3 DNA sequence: TGTGCCCTTACTGGTCTAGCGGGAAGTTCCTACAATGAGCAGTTCTTC. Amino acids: CALTGLAGSSYNEQFF.

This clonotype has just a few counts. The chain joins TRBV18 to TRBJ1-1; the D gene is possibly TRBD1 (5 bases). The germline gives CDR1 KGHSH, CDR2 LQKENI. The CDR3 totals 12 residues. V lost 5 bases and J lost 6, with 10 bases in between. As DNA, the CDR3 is TGTGCCAGCTCATCACGGGGGGCTGAAGCTTTCTTT. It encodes CASSSRGAEAFF.

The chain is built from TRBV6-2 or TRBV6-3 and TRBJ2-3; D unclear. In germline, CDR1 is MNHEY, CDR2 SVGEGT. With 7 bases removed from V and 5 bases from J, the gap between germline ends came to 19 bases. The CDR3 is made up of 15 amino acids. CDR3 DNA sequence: TGTGCCAGCAACCACCTCGGGCCCAGCCAAGATACGCAGTATTTT. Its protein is CASNHLGPSQDTQYF.

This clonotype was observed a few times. CDR3 bases: TGTGCCACCAGCAAGGGGGGCCAGGGTGCTTATCAGCCCCAGCATTTT. This encodes CATSKGGQGAYQPQHF. This chain joins TRBV15 and TRBJ1-5; tentatively, D is TRBD1 (6 bases). Germline CDR1 is LNHNV and CDR2 is YYDKDF (reference sequence). The CDR3 sequence is 16 residues long. V gave up 4 bases and J gave up 5 bases, with 18 bases separating them.

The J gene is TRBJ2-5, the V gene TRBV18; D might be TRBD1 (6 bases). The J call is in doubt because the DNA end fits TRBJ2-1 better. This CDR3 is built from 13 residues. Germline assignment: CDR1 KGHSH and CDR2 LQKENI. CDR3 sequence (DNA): TGTGCCAGCTCAAAAGGACAGCAAGAGACCCAGTTCTTC. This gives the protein CASSKGQQETQFF.